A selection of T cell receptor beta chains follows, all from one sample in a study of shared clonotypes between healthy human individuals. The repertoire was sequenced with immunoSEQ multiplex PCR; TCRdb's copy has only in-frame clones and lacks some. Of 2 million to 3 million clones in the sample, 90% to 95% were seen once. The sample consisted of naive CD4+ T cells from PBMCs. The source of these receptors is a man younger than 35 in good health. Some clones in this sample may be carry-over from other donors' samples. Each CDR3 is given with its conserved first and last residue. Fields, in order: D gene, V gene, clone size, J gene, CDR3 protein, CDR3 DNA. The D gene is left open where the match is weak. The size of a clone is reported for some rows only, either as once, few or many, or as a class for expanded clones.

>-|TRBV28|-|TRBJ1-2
CASSLGGTVGGYTF
TGTGCCAGCAGTTTAGGGGGTACGGTAGGTGGCTACACCTTC
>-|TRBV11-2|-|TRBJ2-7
CASSPAVYYEQYF
TGTGCCAGCAGCCCGGCCGTTTACTACGAGCAGTACTTC
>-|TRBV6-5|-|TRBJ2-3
CASRLGANTDTQYF
TGTGCCAGCAGATTAGGGGCAAACACAGATACGCAGTATTTT
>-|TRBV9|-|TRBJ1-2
CASSVSGYIGGYTF
TGTGCCAGCAGCGTAAGTGGGTACATCGGTGGCTACACCTTC
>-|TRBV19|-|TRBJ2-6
CASSPLVFPGHRRSGANVLTF
TGTGCCAGTAGTCCACTGGTGTTTCCGGGACACCGCCGCTCTGGGGCCAACGTCCTGACTTTC
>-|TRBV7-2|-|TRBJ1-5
CASSFVGDSNQPQHF
TGTGCCAGCAGCTTCGTAGGGGATAGCAATCAGCCCCAGCATTTT
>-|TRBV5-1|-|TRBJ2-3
CASSLAGDKADTQYF
TGCGCCAGCAGCTTGGCGGGTGATAAGGCGGATACGCAGTATTTT
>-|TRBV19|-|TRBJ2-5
CASSDREGETQYF
TGTGCCAGTTCCGACAGGGAGGGTGAGACCCAGTACTTC
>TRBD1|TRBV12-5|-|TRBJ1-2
CASGLFTGGASYGYTF
TGTGCTAGTGGTTTGTTCACAGGGGGAGCTAGCTATGGCTACACCTTC
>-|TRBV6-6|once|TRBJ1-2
CASTPYTNYGYTF
TGTGCCAGCACCCCCTATACCAACTATGGCTACACCTTC
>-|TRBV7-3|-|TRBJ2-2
CASSLTRSGGELFF
TGTGCCAGCAGCTTAACGAGATCCGGCGGGGAGCTGTTTTTT
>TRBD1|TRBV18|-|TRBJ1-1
CASSPPGTGENTEAFF
TGTGCCAGCTCACCACCCGGGACAGGGGAGAACACTGAAGCTTTCTTT
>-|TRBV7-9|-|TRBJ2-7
CASSAGAPPGYEQYF
TGTGCCAGCAGCGCCGGGGCCCCGCCTGGGTACGAGCAGTACTTC